Following are 4 T cell receptor beta chains from one sample sequenced in a study of blood T cells in healthy people across ages. Alongside a J-beta primer mix, a sample-barcoded 5' primer served in a second PCR lasting about 7 to 12 cycles. From the 5' RACE reads, TCRdb called clonotypes with MiXCR, one entry per CDR3 protein. The repertoire holds about 840,000 distinct CDR3 sequences, roughly 29% seen once, with about a tenth in the top ten. This same sample was also part of a study on T cells of mothers and their children.

Material for sequencing was blood. These TCRs come from a middle-aged woman in good health.

There are many counts of this clonotype. The gene calls are TRBV7-2 and TRBJ1-6; the D is unclear. The CDR3 sequence is 16 residues long. Germline assignment: CDR1 SGHTA and CDR2 FQGNSA. The V gene lost 2 bases and the J gene lost 2 bases, with 10 bases spanning the gap. In nucleotides, the CDR3 is TGTGCCAGCAGCTTACGTAGGGCTACCTATAATTCACCCCTCCACTTT. Protein: CASSLRRATYNSPLHF.

This clonotype was seen repeatedly, ten times or more. This sequence joins TRBV7-6 and TRBJ2-6; tentatively, D is TRBD1 (6 bases). V was pared by 1 base and J by 3 bases, with 13 bases between. Germline CDR1 is SGHVS and CDR2 is FNYEAQ. The CDR3 consists of 17 residues. The CDR3 nucleotides are TGTGCCAGCAGCTTAGTCGCAGGGGCAAGTGGGGCCAACGTCCTGACTTTC. Translated, it gives CASSLVAGASGANVLTF.

V usage is TRBV29-1 and J usage is TRBJ1-1; no reliable D call. Germline CDR1 and CDR2: SQVTM and ANQGSEA. With 0 bases removed from V and 0 bases from J, the gap between germline ends came to 8 bases. CDR3 size: 14 residues. CDR3 sequence reads: CSVEEGAMNTEAFF. CDR3 DNA: TGCAGCGTTGAAGAGGGTGCCATGAACACTGAAGCTTTCTTT.

The CDR3 bases are TGTGCCAGCAGCCAAGATGTAGTGAACGTCTATGGCTACACCTTC. Protein product: CASSQDVVNVYGYTF. This rearrangement joins TRBV3-1 to TRBJ1-2; D is uncertain. The germline V gene encodes CDR1 LGHDT and CDR2 YNNKEL (reference sequence). The germline V and J ends were trimmed by 0 bases and 4 bases, with 12 bases remaining between them. The CDR3 totals 15 residues.